The entry below describes one TCR beta chain. Its antigen is undetermined. The data were obtained in a study of T-cell memory formation after mild COVID-19. Study-wide findings and caveats: In pre-infection memory, a portion of responding clones appeared, which suggested that cross-reactive memory joined.

The ends were cut back, 0 bases at V and 0 bases at J, with 7 bases in the middle. This CDR3 is built from 15 residues. The V gene's germline CDR1 is SGHDN and CDR2 FVKESK. TCRdb called the 5' RACE reads again in MiXCR, with one record for every CDR3 protein. Of approximately 180,000 distinct CDR3 sequences in the sample, around 16% were seen once. Source material: PBMCs or a T cell subset sorted from them (not recorded which). This receptor was obtained from an adult woman who had mild COVID-19 (a few samples of this study predate the infection). Cell type and time point are not known. This rearrangement joins TRBV14 to TRBJ2-3; D gene uncertain. CDR3 DNA: TGTGCCAGCAGCCAAGACTGGGTCAGCACAGATACGCAGTATTTT. Translating it yields CASSQDWVSTDTQYF.